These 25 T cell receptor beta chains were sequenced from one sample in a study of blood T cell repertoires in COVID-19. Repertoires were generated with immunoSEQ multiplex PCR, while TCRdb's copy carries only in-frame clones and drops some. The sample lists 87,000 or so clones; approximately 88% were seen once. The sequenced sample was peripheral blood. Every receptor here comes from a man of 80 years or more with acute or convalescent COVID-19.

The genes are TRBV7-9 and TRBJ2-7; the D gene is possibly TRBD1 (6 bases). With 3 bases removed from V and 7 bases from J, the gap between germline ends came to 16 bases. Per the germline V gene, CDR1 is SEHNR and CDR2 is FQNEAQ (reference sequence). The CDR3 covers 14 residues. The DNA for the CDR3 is TGTGCCAGCAGCTTGAGGACCTTAAGGGGGGAGCAGTACTTC. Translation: CASSLRTLRGEQYF.

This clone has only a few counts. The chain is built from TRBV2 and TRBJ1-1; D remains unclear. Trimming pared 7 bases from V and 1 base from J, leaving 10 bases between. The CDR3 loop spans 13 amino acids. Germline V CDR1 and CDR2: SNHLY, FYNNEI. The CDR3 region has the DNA TGTGCCAGCACTCGGTTCCCGAACACTGAAGCTTTCTTT. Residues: CASTRFPNTEAFF.

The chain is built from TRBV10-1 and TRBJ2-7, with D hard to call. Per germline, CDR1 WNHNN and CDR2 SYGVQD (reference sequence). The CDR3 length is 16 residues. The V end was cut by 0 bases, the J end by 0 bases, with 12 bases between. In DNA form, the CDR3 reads TGCGCCAGCAGTGAGTCGTCCGGTCTCGCCTCCTACGAGCAGTACTTC. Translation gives CASSESSGLASYEQYF.

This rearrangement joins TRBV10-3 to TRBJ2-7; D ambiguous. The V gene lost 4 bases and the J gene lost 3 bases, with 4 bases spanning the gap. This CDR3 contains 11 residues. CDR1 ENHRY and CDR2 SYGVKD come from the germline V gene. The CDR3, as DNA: TGTGCCATCAGTGCCATCTACGAGCAGTACTTC. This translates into CAISAIYEQYF.

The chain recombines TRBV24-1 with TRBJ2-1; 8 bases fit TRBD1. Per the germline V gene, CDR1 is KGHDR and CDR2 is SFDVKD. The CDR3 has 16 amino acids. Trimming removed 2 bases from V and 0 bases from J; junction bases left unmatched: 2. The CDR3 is CATSDSGGSSYNEQFF. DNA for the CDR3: TGTGCCACCAGTGATTCAGGGGGCAGCTCCTACAATGAGCAGTTCTTC.

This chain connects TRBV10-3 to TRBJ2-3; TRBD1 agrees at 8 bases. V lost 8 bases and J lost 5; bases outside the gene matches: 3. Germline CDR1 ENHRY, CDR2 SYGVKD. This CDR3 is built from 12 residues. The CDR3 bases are TGTGCCATCGGACAGGGCTTAGATACGCAGTATTTT. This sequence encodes CAIGQGLDTQYF.

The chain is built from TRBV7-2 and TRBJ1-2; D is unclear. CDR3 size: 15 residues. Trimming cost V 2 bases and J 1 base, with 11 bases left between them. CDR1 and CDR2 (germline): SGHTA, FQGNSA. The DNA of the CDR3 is TGTGCCAGCAGCTTACACGGAGGGATTAACTATGGCTACACCTTC. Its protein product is CASSLHGGINYGYTF.

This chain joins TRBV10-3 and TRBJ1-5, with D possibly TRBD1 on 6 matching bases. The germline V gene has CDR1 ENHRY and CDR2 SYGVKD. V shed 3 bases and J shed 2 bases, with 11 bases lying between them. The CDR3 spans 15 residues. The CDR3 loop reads CAISESGDGNQPQHF. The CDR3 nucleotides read TGTGCCATCAGTGAATCAGGGGATGGCAATCAGCCCCAGCATTTT.

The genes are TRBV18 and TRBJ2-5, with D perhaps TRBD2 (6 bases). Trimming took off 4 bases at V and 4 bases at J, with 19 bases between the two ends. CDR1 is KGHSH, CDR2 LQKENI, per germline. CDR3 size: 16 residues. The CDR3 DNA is TGTGCCAGCTCACAAATGGACTATATTACAGGAGAGACCCAGTACTTC. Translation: CASSQMDYITGETQYF.

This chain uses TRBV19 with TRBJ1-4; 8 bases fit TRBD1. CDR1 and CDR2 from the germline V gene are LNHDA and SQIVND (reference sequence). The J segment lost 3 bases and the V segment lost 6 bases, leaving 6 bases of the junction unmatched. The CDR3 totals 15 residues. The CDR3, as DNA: TGTGCCAGTAGGGACAGGGAGGGGGCTAATGAAAAACTGTTTTTT. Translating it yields CASRDREGANEKLFF. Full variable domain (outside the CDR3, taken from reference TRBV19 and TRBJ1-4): DGGITQSPKYLFRKEGQNVTLSCEQNLNHDAMYWYRQDPGQGLRLIYYSQIVNDFQKGDIAEGYSVSREKKESFPLTVTSAQKNPTAFYLCASRDREGANEKLFFGSGTQLSVL.

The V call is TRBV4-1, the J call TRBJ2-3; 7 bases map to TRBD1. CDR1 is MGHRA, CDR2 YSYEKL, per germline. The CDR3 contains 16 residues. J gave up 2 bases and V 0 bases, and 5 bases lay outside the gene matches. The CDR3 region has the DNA TGCGCCAGCAGCCAAGAAGGACAGGCGATCACAGATACGCAGTATTTT. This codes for CASSQEGQAITDTQYF.

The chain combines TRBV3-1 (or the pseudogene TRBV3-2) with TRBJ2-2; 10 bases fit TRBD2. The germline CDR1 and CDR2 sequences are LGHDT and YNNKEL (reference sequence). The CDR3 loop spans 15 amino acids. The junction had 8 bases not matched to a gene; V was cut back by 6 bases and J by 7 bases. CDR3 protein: CASSPTSGINGELFF. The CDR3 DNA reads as TGTGCCAGCAGTCCCACTAGCGGGATTAACGGGGAGCTGTTTTTT.

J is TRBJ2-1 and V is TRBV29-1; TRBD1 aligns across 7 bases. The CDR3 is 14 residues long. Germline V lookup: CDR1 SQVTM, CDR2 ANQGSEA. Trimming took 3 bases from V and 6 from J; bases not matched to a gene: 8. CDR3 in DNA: TGCAGCGTTGATTCGGACAGGCTTTTCAATGAGCAGTTCTTC. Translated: CSVDSDRLFNEQFF.

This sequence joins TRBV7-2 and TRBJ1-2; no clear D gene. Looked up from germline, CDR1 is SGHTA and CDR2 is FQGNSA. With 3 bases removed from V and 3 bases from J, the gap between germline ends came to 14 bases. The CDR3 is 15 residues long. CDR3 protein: CASSFPLREHYGYTF. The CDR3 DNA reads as TGTGCCAGCAGCTTCCCCCTCCGGGAACACTATGGCTACACCTTC.

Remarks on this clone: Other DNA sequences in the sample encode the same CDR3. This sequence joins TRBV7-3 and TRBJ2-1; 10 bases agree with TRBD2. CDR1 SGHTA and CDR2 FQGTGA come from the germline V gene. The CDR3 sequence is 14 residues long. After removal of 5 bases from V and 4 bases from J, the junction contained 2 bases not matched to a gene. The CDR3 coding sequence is TGTGCCAGCAGCAAGGGACTAGCGTACAATGAGCAGTTCTTC. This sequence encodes CASSKGLAYNEQFF.

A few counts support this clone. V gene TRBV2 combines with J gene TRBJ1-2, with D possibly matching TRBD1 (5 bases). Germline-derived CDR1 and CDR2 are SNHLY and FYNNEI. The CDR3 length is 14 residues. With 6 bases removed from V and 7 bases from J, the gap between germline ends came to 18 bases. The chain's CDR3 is CASRIDSNSAGYTF. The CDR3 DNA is TGTGCCAGCAGAATTGACAGTAATTCGGCTGGCTACACCTTC.

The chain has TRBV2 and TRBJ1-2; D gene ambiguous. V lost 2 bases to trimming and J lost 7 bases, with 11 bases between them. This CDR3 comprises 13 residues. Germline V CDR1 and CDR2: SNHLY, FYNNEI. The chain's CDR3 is CASSESNRSGYTF. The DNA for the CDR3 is TGTGCCAGCAGTGAATCTAATCGTAGTGGCTACACCTTC.

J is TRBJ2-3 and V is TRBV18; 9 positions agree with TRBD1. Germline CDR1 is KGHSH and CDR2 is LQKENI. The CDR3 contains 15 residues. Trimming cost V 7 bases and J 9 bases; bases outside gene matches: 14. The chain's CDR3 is CASYRDRASGDTQYF. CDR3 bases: TGTGCCAGCTACCGGGACAGGGCATCAGGTGACACGCAGTATTTT.

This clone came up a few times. The CDR3 nucleotides are TGCGCCAGCCGGACCGGGACTTCTAATGAAAAACTGTTTTTT. Residues: CASRTGTSNEKLFF. This rearrangement joins TRBV5-1 to TRBJ1-4, with D maybe TRBD1 (5 bases). Germline V gene data show CDR1 as SGHRS and CDR2 as YFSETQ. The CDR3 length is 14 residues. V lost 7 bases, J lost 3 bases, and 13 bases lay in between.

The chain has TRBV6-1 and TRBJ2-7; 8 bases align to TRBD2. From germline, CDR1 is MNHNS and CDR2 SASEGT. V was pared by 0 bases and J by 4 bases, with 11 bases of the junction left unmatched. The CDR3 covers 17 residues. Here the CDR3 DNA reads TGTGCCAGCAGTGAAGCGCAGCGGGGGACCAAAGGGTACGAGCAGTACTTC. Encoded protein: CASSEAQRGTKGYEQYF.

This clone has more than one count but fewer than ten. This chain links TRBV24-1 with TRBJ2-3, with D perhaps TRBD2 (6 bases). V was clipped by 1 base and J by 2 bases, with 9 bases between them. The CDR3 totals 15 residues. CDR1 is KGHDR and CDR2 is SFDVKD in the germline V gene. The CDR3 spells CATSDFASATDTQYF. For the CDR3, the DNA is TGTGCCACCAGTGATTTTGCTAGCGCCACAGATACGCAGTATTTT.

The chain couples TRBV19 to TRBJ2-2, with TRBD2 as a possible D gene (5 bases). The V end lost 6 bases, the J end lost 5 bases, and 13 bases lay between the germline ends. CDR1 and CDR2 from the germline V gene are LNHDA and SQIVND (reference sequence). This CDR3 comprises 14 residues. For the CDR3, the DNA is TGTGCCAGTAGCCGCGGGCGAAAAACCGGGGAGCTGTTTTTT. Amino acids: CASSRGRKTGELFF.

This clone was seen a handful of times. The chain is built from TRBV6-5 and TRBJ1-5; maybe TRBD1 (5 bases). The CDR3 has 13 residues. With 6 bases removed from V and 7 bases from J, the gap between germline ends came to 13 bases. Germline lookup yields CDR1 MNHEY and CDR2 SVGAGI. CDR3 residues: CASSFGGGQPQHF. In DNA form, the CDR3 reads TGTGCCAGCAGCTTCGGGGGAGGACAGCCCCAGCATTTT.

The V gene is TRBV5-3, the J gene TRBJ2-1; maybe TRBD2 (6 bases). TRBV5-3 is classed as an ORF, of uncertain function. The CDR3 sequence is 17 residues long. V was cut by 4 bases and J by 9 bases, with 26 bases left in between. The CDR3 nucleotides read TGTGCCAGAAGCCCTCCGCGGGTAGCGGTAGAAGACAGTGAGCAGTTCTTC. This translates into CARSPPRVAVEDSEQFF.

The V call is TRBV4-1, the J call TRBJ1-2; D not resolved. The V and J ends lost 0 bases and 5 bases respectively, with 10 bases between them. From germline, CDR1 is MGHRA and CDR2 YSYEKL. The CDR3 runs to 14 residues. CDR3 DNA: TGCGCCAGCAGCCAAGATTGGCAGAATTATGGCTACACCTTC. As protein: CASSQDWQNYGYTF.